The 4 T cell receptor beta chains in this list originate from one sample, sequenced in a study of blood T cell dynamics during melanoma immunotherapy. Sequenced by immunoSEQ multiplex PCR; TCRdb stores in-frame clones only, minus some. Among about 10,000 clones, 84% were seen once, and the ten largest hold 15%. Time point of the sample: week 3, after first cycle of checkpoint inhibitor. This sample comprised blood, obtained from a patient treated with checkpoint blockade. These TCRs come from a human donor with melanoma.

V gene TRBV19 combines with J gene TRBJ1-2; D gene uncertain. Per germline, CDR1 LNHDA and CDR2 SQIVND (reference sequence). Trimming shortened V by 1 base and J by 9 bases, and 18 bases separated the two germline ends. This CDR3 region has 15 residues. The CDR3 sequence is CASSIGAGPLYRYTF. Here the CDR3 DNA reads TGTGCCAGTAGTATAGGAGCAGGCCCCTTATATCGCTACACCTTC.

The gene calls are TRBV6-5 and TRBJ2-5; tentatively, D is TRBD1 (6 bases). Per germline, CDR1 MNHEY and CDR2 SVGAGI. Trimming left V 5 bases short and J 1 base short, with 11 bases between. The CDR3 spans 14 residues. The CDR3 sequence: CASSPGTPQETQYF. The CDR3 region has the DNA TGTGCCAGCAGTCCCGGGACACCCCAAGAGACCCAGTACTTC.

The DNA for the CDR3 is TGTGCCAGCAGCTCCGTCGTCGGGAACAGCAATGAGCAGTTCTTC. Translation gives CASSSVVGNSNEQFF. The chain links TRBV7-2 to TRBJ2-1; the D gene is possibly TRBD2 (5 bases). There are 15 residues in the CDR3. Germline V gene data show CDR1 as SGHTA and CDR2 as FQGNSA. The germline V and J ends were trimmed by 4 bases and 6 bases, with 16 bases remaining between them. Filled out from reference TRBV7-2 and TRBJ2-1, the complete variable domain reads GAGVSQSPSNKVTEKGKDVELRCDPISGHTALYWYRQSLGQGLEFLIYFQGNSAPDKSGLPSDRFSAERTGGSVSTLTIQRTQQEDSAVYLCASSSVVGNSNEQFFGPGTRLTVL.

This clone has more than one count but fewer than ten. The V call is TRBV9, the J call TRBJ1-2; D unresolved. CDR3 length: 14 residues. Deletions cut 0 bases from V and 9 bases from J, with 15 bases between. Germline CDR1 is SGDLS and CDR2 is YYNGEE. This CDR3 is CASSVEPGLARYTF. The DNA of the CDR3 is TGTGCCAGCAGCGTAGAGCCAGGCCTTGCCCGCTACACCTTC.